Included here is one T cell receptor beta chain sequence, with context. Its antigen is undetermined. A second PCR of about 6 to 11 cycles used a sample-barcoded 5' primer and a J-beta primer mix. MiXCR was run by TCRdb on the 5' RACE reads, yielding one entry per CDR3 protein. The profile shows about 2 million distinct CDR3 sequences, about 50% of them singletons. The sample is drawn from a study of blood T cells in healthy people across ages. Per sample, at least 5 micrograms of total RNA were extracted. V was pared by 2 bases and J by 8 bases, with 5 bases of the junction left unmatched. Germline CDR1 and CDR2: MNHEY and SVGEGT. The CDR3 runs 13 residues. Study-wide findings and caveats: Expanded clonotype shifts may have been confounded, as the donors had an unknown CMV status. Higher naive T cell percentage went strongly together with higher TCR beta diversity. A greater number of naive CD4+ cells and higher diversity distinguished long-lived donors from aged donors.

This TCR came from a woman aged 40 to 50 in good health. The chain employs TRBV6-2 or TRBV6-3 and TRBJ1-2, with 7 bases fitting TRBD1. What was sequenced was blood. The CDR3 loop is CASSYPQGRGYTF. The CDR3 coding sequence is TGTGCCAGCAGTTACCCACAGGGGCGAGGCTACACCTTC.